Following are 21 T cell receptor beta chains from one sample sequenced in a study of technical replicates of blood from several donors. This table comes from immunoSEQ multiplex PCR, and its TCRdb copy is limited to in-frame clones, with some not included. The sample has 45,000 to 60,000 clones; approximately 94% are singletons. Source material: PBMCs. These receptor sequences come from a human donor in good health. Some clones in this sample may be carry-over from other donors' samples.

The chain links TRBV5-1 to TRBJ2-3, with TRBD2 matching over 14 bases. Trimming took 4 bases from V and 4 from J; bases not matched to a gene: 14. Germline values: CDR1 SGHRS, CDR2 YFSETQ. The CDR3 is 19 residues long. CDR3: CASSPMTSGGATLADTQYF. The DNA for the CDR3 is TGCGCCAGCAGCCCAATGACTAGCGGGGGGGCCACTTTGGCAGATACGCAGTATTTT.

The chain recombines TRBV9 with TRBJ2-3, with 11 bases aligning to TRBD2. The CDR3 spans 19 residues. Germline V gives CDR1 SGDLS, CDR2 YYNGEE. V lost 0 bases and J lost 0; bases outside the gene matches: 9. CDR3 sequence (DNA): TGTGCCAGCAGCGTAGGGGTAGCGGGGGGGCCCGGGAGCACAGATACGCAGTATTTT. Translation gives CASSVGVAGGPGSTDTQYF. Using reference TRBV9 and TRBJ2-3 for the parts outside the CDR3, the full variable domain is DSGVTQTPKHLITATGQRVTLRCSPRSGDLSVYWYQQSLDQGLQFLIQYYNGEERAKGNILERFSAQQFPDLHSELNLSSLELGDSALYFCASSVGVAGGPGSTDTQYFGPGTRLTVL.

The chain couples TRBV7-8 to TRBJ2-3, with 11 bases aligning to TRBD2. V was clipped by 6 bases and J by 0 bases; unmatched bases: 5. CDR3 length: 16 residues. Per germline, CDR1 SGHVS and CDR2 FQNEAQ. CDR3: CASRPTSGVSTDTQYF. The CDR3 nucleotides are TGTGCCAGCAGGCCGACTAGCGGGGTCAGCACAGATACGCAGTATTTT.

The CDR3 spells CASSLGGNPFF. The CDR3 DNA sequence: TGTGCCAGCAGCTTAGGGGGCAACCCTTTCTTT. The V and J genes are TRBV7-9 and TRBJ1-1, with a weak D call TRBD1 (5 bases). V was clipped by 1 base and J by 12 bases, with 9 bases between them. The germline V gene encodes CDR1 SEHNR and CDR2 FQNEAQ (reference sequence). This CDR3 is 11 amino acids long.

This clone showed up just once. The V gene is TRBV27, the J gene TRBJ2-5; TRBD1 aligns across 8 bases. With 5 bases clipped from V and 5 bases from J, the junction kept 4 bases outside the gene matches. The CDR3 sequence is 13 residues long. Germline V gives CDR1 MNHEY, CDR2 SMNVEV (reference sequence). CDR3 region: CASSPRGQETQYF. CDR3 DNA: TGTGCCAGCAGTCCCAGGGGGCAGGAGACCCAGTACTTC.

This chain uses TRBV11-2 with TRBJ2-1; 8 bases are a match to TRBD2. The CDR3 covers 18 residues. CDR1 SGHAT and CDR2 FQNNGV come from the germline V gene. After removal of 5 bases from V and 2 bases from J, the junction contained 14 bases not matched to a gene. The CDR3 nucleotides read TGTGCCAGCAGCCGCGCTCTTAGCGGGATGGGAACCTACAATGAGCAGTTCTTC. Its protein product is CASSRALSGMGTYNEQFF.

The sample holds one count of this clone. The chain joins TRBV15 to TRBJ2-3, with a possible D match to TRBD2 (6 bases). The V and J ends lost 7 bases and 1 base respectively, with 15 bases between them. CDR3 length equals 15 residues. Germline CDR1 LNHNV, CDR2 YYDKDF (reference sequence). In DNA, the CDR3 is TGTGCCACCACCTATAGCGGCCCTGGCACAGATACGCAGTATTTT. Translating gives CATTYSGPGTDTQYF.

This clone was observed once. The rearrangement uses TRBV7-2 and TRBJ1-1, with D tentatively TRBD1 (6 bases). Deletions cut 5 bases from V and 1 base from J, with 20 bases between. Germline assignment: CDR1 SGHTA and CDR2 FQGNSA. This CDR3 has 17 residues. The CDR3 coding sequence is TGTGCCAGCAGCAAAAGAGGGGGGGGTTTGGCGAACACTGAAGCTTTCTTT. Its protein product is CASSKRGGGLANTEAFF.

The chain combines TRBV10-3 with TRBJ1-2; D possibly corresponds to TRBD1 (5 bases). CDR3 length equals 13 residues. Between the trimmed V and J ends, which lost 10 bases and 5 bases, there was a span of 17 bases. The germline V gene has CDR1 ENHRY and CDR2 SYGVKD. This CDR3 is CASKGSGPYGYTF. The CDR3 nucleotides are TGTGCCAGCAAGGGGTCAGGCCCATATGGCTACACCTTC.

V and J are TRBV29-1 and TRBJ1-2; a possible D gene is TRBD1 (5 bases). The CDR3 loop spans 11 amino acids. The V gene lost 4 bases and the J gene lost 6 bases, with 9 bases spanning the gap. Germline CDR1 reads SQVTM; CDR2 reads ANQGSEA. The CDR3 sequence: CSVVGGDGYTF. In DNA, the CDR3 is TGCAGCGTTGTCGGGGGGGATGGCTACACCTTC.

This clone was seen once. This CDR3 reads CASSVDLAGASSTDTQYF. The CDR3 nucleotides read TGTGCCAGCAGCGTAGACCTAGCGGGGGCCTCTAGCACAGATACGCAGTATTTT. The chain recombines TRBV9 with TRBJ2-3, with 10 bases fitting TRBD2. This CDR3 spans 18 amino acids. The germline CDR1 and CDR2 sequences are SGDLS and YYNGEE. The V and J ends lost 0 bases and 0 bases, in that order; junction bases with no gene match: 7.

The chain is built from TRBV6-1 and TRBJ2-2; weak D call: TRBD2 (6 bases). Germline values: CDR1 MNHNS, CDR2 SASEGT. CDR3 length equals 18 residues. V was clipped by 2 bases and J by 0 bases, with 16 bases between them. This CDR3 is CASSEYYGGGANTGELFF. In DNA, the CDR3 is TGTGCCAGCAGTGAATATTACGGCGGCGGGGCGAACACCGGGGAGCTGTTTTTT.

The CDR3 here is CASSVDYRGITEAFF. The DNA of the CDR3 is TGTGCCAGCAGCGTAGATTACAGGGGCATAACTGAAGCTTTCTTT. V and J are TRBV9 and TRBJ1-1, with TRBD1 matching 7 bases. Per germline, CDR1 SGDLS and CDR2 YYNGEE. The CDR3 totals 15 residues. V was clipped by 0 bases and J by 5 bases; unmatched bases: 7.

The chain joins TRBV4-3 to TRBJ2-3; D remains ambiguous. The length of the CDR3 is 13 residues. Trimming pared 0 bases from V and 7 bases from J, leaving 8 bases between. Looked up from germline, CDR1 is LGHNA and CDR2 is YSLEER. CDR3 protein: CASSQDRSYTQYF. The CDR3 DNA reads TGCGCCAGCAGCCAAGACCGGAGTTATACGCAGTATTTT.

The rearrangement uses TRBV4-3 and TRBJ2-3, with 7 positions matching TRBD2. Trimming cost V 0 bases and J 8 bases; bases outside gene matches: 5. Germline V gives CDR1 LGHNA, CDR2 YSLEER. CDR3 length equals 14 residues. CDR3 DNA: TGCGCCAGCAGCCAAGACCGGGACTATATTACGCAGTATTTT. Its protein product is CASSQDRDYITQYF.

The chain couples TRBV5-1 to TRBJ2-7; weak D call: TRBD2 (5 bases). The CDR3 has 17 amino acids. Trimming removed 5 bases from V and 2 bases from J, with 23 bases in between. Germline V gene data show CDR1 as SGHRS and CDR2 as YFSETQ. The CDR3 is CASSSLNPPAAPYEQYF. In DNA, the CDR3 is TGCGCCAGCAGTTCCCTGAACCCCCCAGCGGCCCCCTACGAGCAGTACTTC.

The V and J genes are TRBV7-3 and TRBJ2-1; possibly TRBD2 for D (5 bases). The CDR3 covers 15 residues. CDR1 SGHTA and CDR2 FQGTGA come from the germline V gene. V lost 2 bases and J lost 8, with 16 bases in between. The CDR3 loop is CASSLFAGPNYEQFF. The CDR3 coding sequence is TGTGCCAGCAGCTTATTTGCGGGCCCGAACTATGAGCAGTTCTTC.

The chain has TRBV11-2 and TRBJ1-1, with D possibly being TRBD1 (6 bases). This CDR3 contains 15 residues. Per the germline V gene, CDR1 is SGHAT and CDR2 is FQNNGV. With 3 bases removed from V and 0 bases from J, the gap between germline ends came to 11 bases. The chain's CDR3 is CASSFKQGLNTEAFF. CDR3 nucleotides: TGTGCCAGCAGCTTTAAACAGGGCTTGAACACTGAAGCTTTCTTT.

This chain connects TRBV9 to TRBJ2-1, with 9 bases identical to TRBD2. CDR3 size: 17 residues. Germline CDR1 is SGDLS and CDR2 is YYNGEE. The ends lost 2 bases at V and 3 bases at J; junction bases unmatched: 9. Here the CDR3 DNA reads TGTGCCAGCAGCGTCGCCCTGGGTAGCGGGAGCTACAATGAGCAGTTCTTC. Residues: CASSVALGSGSYNEQFF. Full variable domain (remainder filled in from reference TRBV9 and TRBJ2-1): DSGVTQTPKHLITATGQRVTLRCSPRSGDLSVYWYQQSLDQGLQFLIQYYNGEERAKGNILERFSAQQFPDLHSELNLSSLELGDSALYFCASSVALGSGSYNEQFFGPGTRLTVL.

The chain couples TRBV7-8 to TRBJ1-4; no reliable D call. V lost 2 bases to trimming and J lost 3 bases, with 10 bases between them. CDR1 is SGHVS, CDR2 FQNEAQ, per germline. This CDR3 comprises 15 residues. The CDR3: CASSLNRGANEKLFF. In nucleotides, the CDR3 is TGTGCCAGCAGCTTAAATCGGGGAGCTAATGAAAAACTGTTTTTT.

The J gene is TRBJ1-2, the V gene TRBV30; D unresolved. Trimming took 0 bases from V and 2 from J, leaving 13 bases between them. The CDR3 spans 15 residues. Germline V lookup: CDR1 GTSNPN, CDR2 SVGIG (reference sequence). The CDR3 sequence: CAWSVHSGRNYGYTF. The CDR3 DNA sequence: TGTGCCTGGAGTGTACACTCGGGTAGAAACTATGGCTACACCTTC. Supplemented by reference TRBV30 and TRBJ1-2, the full variable domain reads SQTIHQWPATLVQPVGSPLSLECTVEGTSNPNLYWYRQAAGRGLQLLFYSVGIGQISSEVPQNLSASRPQDRQFILSSKKLLLSDSGFYLCAWSVHSGRNYGYTFGSGTRLTVV.